Listed here are 21 T cell receptor beta chains from one sample, sequenced in a study of human T cells and chemical hapten exposure. Time point indicated: patch test 2, 6 weeks after DPC sensitization. The treatment: therapeutic diphenylcyclopropenone sensitization with weekly scalp DPC. TCRdb itself ran the RACE reads through MiXCR, one entry per CDR3 protein. The sample gives around 130,000 distinct CDR3 sequences, 10% to 15% of which show up once; around 1.4% is in the top ten. The sequencing used whole blood, collected in connection with sensitization to the hapten diphenylcyclopropenone (DPC). The receptor set was obtained from a woman aged 45-65 years with alopecia areata. Some clones in this sample may be carry-over from other donors' samples.

This rearrangement joins TRBV7-2 to TRBJ2-5; perhaps TRBD2 as D (6 bases). Trimming left V 5 bases short and J 5 bases short, with 18 bases between. The CDR3 runs 15 residues. Germline lookup yields CDR1 SGHTA and CDR2 FQGNSA. CDR3 region: CASSLGGGFEETQYF. DNA of the CDR3: TGTGCCAGCAGCCTAGGTGGGGGGTTTGAGGAGACCCAGTACTTC.

In this sample, this clonotype turned up a few times. The J gene is TRBJ2-5, the V gene TRBV20-1, with TRBD2 matching 12 bases. Per the germline V gene, CDR1 is DFQATT and CDR2 is SNEGSKA (reference sequence). The CDR3 totals 16 residues. Germline trimming cut 3 bases from V and 7 bases from J; bases unmatched to any gene: 12. In DNA, the CDR3 is TGCAGTGCTAGTCCTCTGGCTAGCGGGAGGGGGACGACCCAGTACTTC. Translating it yields CSASPLASGRGTTQYF.

The sample holds many counts of this clonotype. CDR3 bases: TGTGCCTCAAGATCCGGGACAGGGGGAACCTACGAGCAGTACTTC. Translated, it gives CASRSGTGGTYEQYF. J is TRBJ2-7 and V is TRBV10-3; 11 bases match TRBD1. The CDR3 totals 15 residues. The J segment lost 2 bases and the V segment lost 11 bases, leaving 11 bases of the junction unmatched. Looked up from germline, CDR1 is ENHRY and CDR2 is SYGVKD.

This clonotype was detected only a few times. The V call is TRBV6-5, the J call TRBJ2-1, with 10 bases that match TRBD2. The CDR3 totals 15 residues. Germline trimming cut 0 bases from V and 11 bases from J; bases unmatched to any gene: 7. The germline V gene encodes CDR1 MNHEY and CDR2 SVGAGI. The CDR3 region has the DNA TGTGCCAGCAGTTACTCGCTAGCGGGAGAGGGAAAGCAGTTCTTC. This gives the protein CASSYSLAGEGKQFF.

This chain connects TRBV6-5 to TRBJ2-1; 11 bases line up with TRBD2. Germline CDR1 and CDR2: MNHEY and SVGAGI. The CDR3 sequence is 17 residues long. After removal of 2 bases from V and 7 bases from J, the junction contained 10 bases not matched to a gene. The CDR3, as DNA: TGTGCCAGCAGTTACAAGAGTTCGGGACTAGCGGATAATGAGCAGTTCTTC. It codes for CASSYKSSGLADNEQFF.

This clonotype has more than one count but fewer than ten. V and J are TRBV28 and TRBJ2-1; D could derive from TRBD1 or TRBD2 (5 bases each). CDR3 length: 13 residues. CDR1 MDHEN and CDR2 SYDVKM come from the germline V gene. This chain's CDR3 is CAIDRGLNNEQFF. CDR3 DNA: TGTGCTATCGACCGGGGCCTTAACAATGAGCAGTTCTTC.

This clonotype appeared a few times. The chain has TRBV5-1 and TRBJ2-1, with 9 bases aligning to TRBD2. Looked up from germline, CDR1 is SGHRS and CDR2 is YFSETQ. The CDR3 extends over 15 amino acids. J lost 3 bases, V lost 4 bases, and 5 bases had no gene match. CDR3 protein: CASSNSGSDYNEQFF. CDR3 nucleotide sequence: TGCGCCAGCAGCAATAGCGGGAGTGACTACAATGAGCAGTTCTTC.

This clonotype was counted between two and nine times. The gene calls are TRBV29-1 and TRBJ2-3; TRBD2 is a possible D gene (5 bases). V dropped 2 bases and J dropped 2 bases, with 8 bases sitting between them. CDR1 and CDR2 (germline): SQVTM, ANQGSEA. This CDR3 contains 13 residues. The CDR3 is CSVERADTDTQYF. Written as DNA, the CDR3 is TGCAGCGTTGAACGAGCGGACACAGATACGCAGTATTTT.

This clonotype was seen repeatedly, ten times or more. This chain connects TRBV5-1 to TRBJ2-5; D unresolved. V lost 0 bases to trimming and J lost 5 bases, with 17 bases between them. CDR1 is SGHRS, CDR2 YFSETQ, per germline. The CDR3 loop spans 16 amino acids. CDR3 nucleotides: TGCGCCAGCAGCTTGGGGGAAGTGATTCCGAGGGAGACCCAGTACTTC. Protein sequence: CASSLGEVIPRETQYF.

This clonotype was observed many times. The genes are TRBV6-2 or TRBV6-3 and TRBJ1-2; D not resolved. The CDR3 is 15 amino acids. CDR1 is MNHEY, CDR2 SVGEGT, per germline. V lost 5 bases and J lost 4, with 17 bases in between. The CDR3 loop reads CASSPRTLNLYGYTF. In DNA, the CDR3 is TGTGCCAGCAGTCCCCGGACGTTGAATCTCTATGGCTACACCTTC.

This clonotype was picked up a small number of times. The chain links TRBV20-1 to TRBJ1-2; no reliable D call. Per germline, CDR1 DFQATT and CDR2 SNEGSKA (reference sequence). This CDR3 comprises 13 residues. Trimming took 0 bases from V and 8 from J, leaving 13 bases between them. CDR3 amino acids: CSARDPGPEGYTF. The CDR3 DNA reads TGCAGTGCTAGAGATCCGGGTCCAGAGGGCTACACCTTC.

This clonotype has a handful of counts. The rearrangement uses TRBV6-5 and TRBJ1-5; the D is unclear. The CDR3 covers 13 residues. Germline V gene sequence: CDR1 MNHEY, CDR2 SVGAGI. With 2 bases removed from V and 9 bases from J, the gap between germline ends came to 11 bases. CDR3 DNA sequence: TGTGCCAGCAGTTACGACTCCCTAGGGCCCCAGCATTTT. Encoded protein: CASSYDSLGPQHF.

This clonotype has more than one count but fewer than ten. The chain combines TRBV29-1 with TRBJ2-2, with 10 bases fitting TRBD1. The germline gives CDR1 SQVTM, CDR2 ANQGSEA. Trimming removed 6 bases from V and 4 bases from J; junction bases left unmatched: 8. This CDR3 is built from 15 residues. The CDR3 DNA reads as TGCAGCGTCTCGGACAGGGGGACGGGCACCGGGGAGCTGTTTTTT. Amino acid sequence: CSVSDRGTGTGELFF.

There are many counts of this clonotype. The rearrangement links TRBV3-1 to TRBJ2-1, with D uncertain. The germline V gene encodes CDR1 LGHDT and CDR2 YNNKEL (reference sequence). This CDR3 is 16 amino acids long. Trimming pared 2 bases from V and 4 bases from J, leaving 15 bases between. CDR3 nucleotide sequence: TGTGCCAGCAGCCAAATGCCCAACCCGACATACAATGAGCAGTTCTTC. It is translated as CASSQMPNPTYNEQFF.

This clonotype has more than one count but fewer than ten. The CDR3 coding sequence is TGTGCCAGCAGCCCGGGGGTGCTAACCCAGTACTTC. It encodes CASSPGVLTQYF. The gene calls are TRBV7-2 and TRBJ2-5, with a possible D match to TRBD2 (6 bases). CDR1 SGHTA and CDR2 FQGNSA come from the germline V gene. Trimming shortened V by 5 bases and J by 8 bases, and 12 bases separated the two germline ends. This CDR3 is 12 amino acids long.

This clonotype was picked up a small number of times. V and J are TRBV18 and TRBJ1-1, with 8 bases aligning to TRBD1. The CDR3 extends over 15 amino acids. After removal of 4 bases from V and 6 bases from J, the junction contained 10 bases not matched to a gene. Germline V lookup: CDR1 KGHSH, CDR2 LQKENI. The CDR3 spells CASSLGQGIYAEAFF. CDR3 DNA: TGTGCCAGCTCACTAGGACAGGGAATCTACGCTGAAGCTTTCTTT.

This clonotype appeared a few times. The chain is built from TRBV7-2 and TRBJ2-7; 9 bases are shared with TRBD2. The V and J ends lost 5 bases and 6 bases, in that order; junction bases with no gene match: 11. Per the germline V gene, CDR1 is SGHTA and CDR2 is FQGNSA. The CDR3 sequence is 15 residues long. CDR3 bases: TGTGCCAGCAGCCTCACCCCGGGACTAGCTATCGAGCAGTACTTC. The encoded protein is CASSLTPGLAIEQYF.

V gene TRBV2 combines with J gene TRBJ2-7; D may correspond to TRBD1 or TRBD2 (5 bases each). Germline assignment: CDR1 SNHLY and CDR2 FYNNEI. The CDR3 sequence is 14 residues long. Trimming removed 8 bases at V and 7 bases at J, with 21 bases between. Here the CDR3 reads CASGHRDPVREQYF. DNA for the CDR3: TGTGCCAGCGGCCACCGGGACCCCGTTAGAGAGCAGTACTTC.

The V gene is TRBV27, the J gene TRBJ2-7; 12 bases line up with TRBD2. CDR1 and CDR2 (germline): MNHEY, SMNVEV (reference sequence). V shed 5 bases, J shed 2 bases, and the junction held 4 bases outside the gene matches. The CDR3 sequence is 15 residues long. The CDR3 is CASSILAGGPYEQYF. DNA for the CDR3: TGTGCCAGCAGTATTCTAGCGGGAGGGCCCTACGAGCAGTACTTC.

This clonotype has at least ten counts. This rearrangement joins TRBV2 to TRBJ1-5; D is perhaps TRBD1 (5 bases). Trimming left V 0 bases short and J 1 base short, with 13 bases between. CDR3 length: 17 amino acids. Germline values: CDR1 SNHLY, CDR2 FYNNEI. As DNA, the CDR3 is TGTGCCAGCAGTGAAGCGCTTGGGGGTAAGAGCAATCAGCCCCAGCATTTT. Its translation: CASSEALGGKSNQPQHF. Together with reference TRBV2 and TRBJ1-5, the CDR3 gives the full variable domain: EPEVTQTPSHQVTQMGQEVILRCVPISNHLYFYWYRQILGQKVEFLVSFYNNEISEKSEIFDDQFSVERPDGSNFTLKIRSTKLEDSAMYFCASSEALGGKSNQPQHFGDGTRLSIL.

The sample holds a few counts of this clonotype. The chain links TRBV6-5 to TRBJ1-4; D is uncertain. The germline V and J ends were trimmed by 3 bases and 8 bases, with 16 bases remaining between them. The CDR3 is made up of 15 amino acids. CDR1 is MNHEY and CDR2 is SVGAGI in the germline V gene. DNA of the CDR3: TGTGCCAGCAGTTATTCCGGGCAAACAAGGGAAAAACTGTTTTTT. Its translation: CASSYSGQTREKLFF.